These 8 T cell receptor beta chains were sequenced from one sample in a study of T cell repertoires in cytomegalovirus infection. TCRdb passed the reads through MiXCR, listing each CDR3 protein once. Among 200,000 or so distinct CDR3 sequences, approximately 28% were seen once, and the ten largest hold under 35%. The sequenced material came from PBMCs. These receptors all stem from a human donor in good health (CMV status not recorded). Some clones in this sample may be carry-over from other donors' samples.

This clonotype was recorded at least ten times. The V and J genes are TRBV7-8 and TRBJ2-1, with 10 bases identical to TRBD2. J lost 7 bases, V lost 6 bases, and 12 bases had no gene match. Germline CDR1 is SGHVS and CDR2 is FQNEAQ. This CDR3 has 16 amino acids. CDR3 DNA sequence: TGTGCCAGCAGACTTTACCCCACAGCGGGGGGGAATGAGCAGTTCTTC. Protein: CASRLYPTAGGNEQFF.

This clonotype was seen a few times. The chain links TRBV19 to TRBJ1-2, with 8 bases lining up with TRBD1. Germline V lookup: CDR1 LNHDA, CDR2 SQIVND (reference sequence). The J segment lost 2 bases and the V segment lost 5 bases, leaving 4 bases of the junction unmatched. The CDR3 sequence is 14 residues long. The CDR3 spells CASSPDRVNYGYTF. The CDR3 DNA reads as TGTGCCAGTAGTCCGGACAGGGTGAACTATGGCTACACCTTC.

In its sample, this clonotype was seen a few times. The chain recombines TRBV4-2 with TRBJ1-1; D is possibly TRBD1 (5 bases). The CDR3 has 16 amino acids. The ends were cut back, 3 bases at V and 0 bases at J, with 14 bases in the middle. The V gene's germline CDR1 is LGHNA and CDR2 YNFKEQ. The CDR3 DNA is TGTGCCAGCAGCCAGGCTGGGGCAATTATGAACACTGAAGCTTTCTTT. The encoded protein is CASSQAGAIMNTEAFF.

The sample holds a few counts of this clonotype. CDR3 in DNA: TGCAGTGCTGGGGGAGGGGCGGAGACCCAGTACTTC. The encoded protein is CSAGGGAETQYF. The chain has TRBV20-1 and TRBJ2-5; 7 nucleotides agree with TRBD2. Germline V lookup: CDR1 DFQATT, CDR2 SNEGSKA (reference sequence). Unmatched junction bases numbered 5, after V lost 5 bases and J lost 5 bases. The CDR3 is made up of 12 amino acids.

The CDR3 sequence: CASSLLGETQYF. CDR3 DNA: TGTGCCAGCAGCTTACTAGGGGAGACCCAGTACTTC. The chain links TRBV12-3 or TRBV12-4 to TRBJ2-5, with D maybe TRBD2 (5 bases). The CDR3 runs 12 residues. V was trimmed by 6 bases and J by 5 bases, leaving 10 bases between them.

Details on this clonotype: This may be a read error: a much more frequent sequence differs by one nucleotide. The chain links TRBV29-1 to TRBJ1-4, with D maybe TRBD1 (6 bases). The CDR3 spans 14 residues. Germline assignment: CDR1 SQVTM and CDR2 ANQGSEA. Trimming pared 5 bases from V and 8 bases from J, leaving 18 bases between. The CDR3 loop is CSVMTGVGTEKLFF. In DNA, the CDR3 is TGCAGCGTTATGACAGGAGTAGGGACAGAAAAACTGTTTTTT. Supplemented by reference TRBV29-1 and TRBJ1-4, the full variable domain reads SAVISQKPSRDICQRGTSLTIQCQVDSQVTMMFWYRQQPGQSLTLIATANQGSEATYESGFVIDKFPISRPNLTFSTLTVSNMSPEDSSIYLCSVMTGVGTEKLFFGSGTQLSVL.

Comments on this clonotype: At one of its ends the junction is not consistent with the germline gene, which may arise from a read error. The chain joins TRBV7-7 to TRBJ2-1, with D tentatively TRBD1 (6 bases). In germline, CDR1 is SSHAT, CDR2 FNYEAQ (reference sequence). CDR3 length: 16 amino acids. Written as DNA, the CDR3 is TGTGCTAGCAGCCTCGATGGGGGCCTCTCCTACAATGAGCAGTTCTTC. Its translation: CASSLDGGLSYNEQFF. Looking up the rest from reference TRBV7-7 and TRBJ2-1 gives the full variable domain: GAGVSQSPRYKVTKRGQDVTLRCDPISSHATLYWYQQALGQGPEFLTYFNYEAQPDKSGLPSDRFSAERPEGSISTLTIQRTEQRDSAMYRCASSLDGGLSYNEQFFGPGTRLTVL.

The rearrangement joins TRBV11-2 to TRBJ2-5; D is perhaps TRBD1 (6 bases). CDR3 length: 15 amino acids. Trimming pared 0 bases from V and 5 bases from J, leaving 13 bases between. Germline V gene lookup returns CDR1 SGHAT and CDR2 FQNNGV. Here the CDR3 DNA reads TGTGCCAGCAGCTTAGAGGGGGCGAGGGGGGAGACCCAGTACTTC. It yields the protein CASSLEGARGETQYF.